This T cell receptor (beta chain) came from a study of blood T cells in healthy people across ages. Findings of the study overall: CMV status of donors was unknown, possibly confounding expanded clonotype changes. Across the age range, TCR beta diversity per million T cells fell in a roughly linear way. Naive T cell percentage showed a strong correlation with the diversity of TCR beta.

A second PCR of roughly 7 to 11 cycles used a sample-barcoded 5' primer and a J-beta primer mix. One entry per CDR3 protein, called by TCRdb with MiXCR from the 5' RACE reads. There are 780,000 or so distinct CDR3 sequences in the sample; about 55% occur only once, and about two fifths lies in the top ten. To note about this clonotype: What it binds is not known.

This CDR3 spans 18 amino acids. CDR1 is SEHNR, CDR2 FQNEAQ, per germline (reference sequence). V dropped 5 bases and J dropped 2; count of bases not matched to a gene: 15. Every participating donor contributed about 10 milliliters of peripheral blood through a draw. The V gene is TRBV7-9, the J gene TRBJ2-7; TRBD1 matches 10 bases. Sequencing used blood. The receptor comes from a man older than 75 in good health. The CDR3 is CASSPPWRDRGITYEQYF. The CDR3 DNA sequence: TGTGCCAGCAGCCCCCCCTGGAGGGACAGGGGAATCACCTACGAGCAGTACTTC.